Presented here are 18 T cell receptor beta chains from one specimen sequenced in a study of CD8+CD57+ T cells in acquired aplastic anemia (dated by TCRdb to 2017 to 2018). The data were produced on an Illumina HiSeq 2000. Genomic DNA served as template for TCR beta VDJ combination and CDR3 sequence profiling. The public reads were reanalyzed by TCRdb: fastp trimming at Q25, MiXCR alignment, in-frame beta chains only. Rows are combined by CDR3 protein, so each entry shows the most common genes and DNA. For this sample there are 150,000 to 200,000 distinct CDR3 sequences; approximately 60% appear just once. The leading ten clones occupy roughly 42% of the sample. The specimen was sorted CD4+, CD8+, or CD8+CD57+ T cells (not recorded which) from PBMCs. These receptor sequences come from a human donor in good health.

There are a few counts of this clonotype. This may come from a read error, since a much larger clone is one base off. This chain connects TRBV6-1 to TRBJ2-7; the D is unclear. The germline V gene encodes CDR1 MNHNS and CDR2 SASEGT. V was cut by 1 base and J by 1 base, with 11 bases left in between. CDR3 length equals 15 residues. CDR3 in DNA: TGTGCCAGCAGTGAAGGCCCGGGCAGGTCCTACGAGCAGTACTTC. Amino acid sequence: CASSEGPGRSYEQYF.

A few counts support this clonotype. This chain connects TRBV20-1 to TRBJ2-2; 7 nucleotides match TRBD2. Germline-derived CDR1 and CDR2 are DFQATT and SNEGSKA (reference sequence). This CDR3 contains 17 residues. After removal of 0 bases from V and 3 bases from J, the junction contained 10 bases not matched to a gene. In nucleotides, the CDR3 is TGCAGTGCTAGAGATACGCACCGACTAGCAGACACCGGGGAGCTGTTTTTT. It is translated as CSARDTHRLADTGELFF.

V is TRBV10-3 and J is TRBJ2-1; D possibly corresponds to TRBD1 (6 bases). Germline V gene data show CDR1 as ENHRY and CDR2 as SYGVKD. The CDR3 runs to 15 residues. V lost 4 bases, J lost 7 bases, and 17 bases lay in between. The CDR3 DNA sequence: TGTGCCATCAGTGCCGGCACAGGGAAAGGTAATGAGCAGTTCTTC. Its protein is CAISAGTGKGNEQFF.

The genes are TRBV28 and TRBJ1-5, with a possible D match to TRBD1 (5 bases). Trimming pared 10 bases from V and 2 bases from J, leaving 15 bases between. This CDR3 is built from 14 residues. In germline, CDR1 is MDHEN, CDR2 SYDVKM. The CDR3 protein is CAIGRDGGNQPQHF. The DNA of the CDR3 is TGTGCCATCGGTCGGGACGGGGGCAATCAGCCCCAGCATTTT.

The rearrangement joins TRBV7-8 to TRBJ1-2; weak D call: TRBD1 (6 bases). Germline loops: CDR1 SGHVS, CDR2 FQNEAQ. V lost 3 bases and J 6 bases, leaving 20 bases between the germline ends. This CDR3 comprises 16 residues. CDR3 nucleotide sequence: TGTGCCAGCAGCTTTCCGGGCTCATTGGGGGCCCATGGCTACACCTTC. Its translation is CASSFPGSLGAHGYTF.

The rearrangement links TRBV7-2 to TRBJ1-1, with no clear D. With 3 bases removed from V and 9 bases from J, the gap between germline ends came to 5 bases. CDR1 is SGHTA and CDR2 is FQGNSA in the germline V gene. The CDR3 has 10 amino acids. This chain's CDR3 is CASSFLQAFF. For the CDR3, the DNA is TGTGCCAGCAGCTTTTTACAAGCTTTCTTT.

This chain uses TRBV19 with TRBJ2-1; 7 nucleotides align to TRBD1. Trimming at V came to 5 bases and at J to 4 bases, leaving 2 bases not matched to a gene. This CDR3 spans 13 amino acids. CDR1 is LNHDA, CDR2 SQIVND, per germline (reference sequence). The CDR3 region is CASSGTEYNEQFF. The CDR3 DNA follows: TGTGCCAGTAGTGGGACAGAATACAATGAGCAGTTCTTC.

The CDR3 loop is CASGDRNTEAFF. CDR3 sequence (DNA): TGTGCCAGCGGGGACAGGAACACTGAAGCTTTCTTT. The chain has TRBV2 and TRBJ1-1; TRBD1 agrees at 7 bases. J lost 1 base, V lost 8 bases, and 1 base had no gene match. The CDR3 consists of 12 residues. Germline V gives CDR1 SNHLY, CDR2 FYNNEI.

This clonotype occurred many times. V gene TRBV24-1 combines with J gene TRBJ2-7; no clear D gene. Deletions cut 3 bases from V and 0 bases from J, with 8 bases between. CDR3 length equals 14 residues. Germline V gene lookup returns CDR1 KGHDR and CDR2 SFDVKD. The CDR3 spells CATSDPRSSYEQYF. The CDR3 nucleotides are TGTGCCACCAGTGATCCCCGCAGCTCCTACGAGCAGTACTTC.

This chain joins TRBV7-8 and TRBJ2-2; D call uncertain. V was trimmed by 0 bases and J by 1 base, leaving 9 bases between them. CDR3 size: 16 residues. Germline assignment: CDR1 SGHVS and CDR2 FQNEAQ. CDR3 coding DNA: TGTGCCAGCAGCTTAGCAGCTCCGGGGAACACCGGGGAGCTGTTTTTT. This sequence encodes CASSLAAPGNTGELFF.

This chain uses TRBV15 with TRBJ1-1; maybe TRBD1 (5 bases). Looked up from germline, CDR1 is LNHNV and CDR2 is YYDKDF (reference sequence). The V end lost 1 base, the J end lost 2 bases, and 8 bases lay between the germline ends. This CDR3 is 14 amino acids long. CDR3 nucleotides: TGTGCCACCAGCAGAGGGGACGTTAACACTGAAGCTTTCTTT. Translation gives CATSRGDVNTEAFF.

The chain is built from TRBV14 and TRBJ2-7, with D perhaps being TRBD1 or TRBD2 (6 bases each). CDR1 and CDR2 (germline): SGHDN, FVKESK. The V and J ends lost 4 bases and 4 bases respectively, with 14 bases between them. The CDR3 loop spans 14 amino acids. The CDR3 nucleotides are TGTGCCAGCAGCCCAGCCGGGGGCGGGTACGAGCAGTACTTC. Translated: CASSPAGGGYEQYF.

J is TRBJ1-6 and V is TRBV20-1, with D unclear. The CDR3 spans 14 residues. V lost 0 bases and J 6 bases, leaving 9 bases between the germline ends. Germline assignment: CDR1 DFQATT and CDR2 SNEGSKA (reference sequence). CDR3 amino acids: CSARDPRSNSPLHF. The CDR3 bases are TGCAGTGCTAGAGATCCCCGCAGTAATTCACCCCTCCACTTT.

This chain links TRBV2 with TRBJ2-3; 7 nucleotides align to TRBD1. V lost 8 bases, J lost 2 bases, and 7 bases stayed unmatched. CDR3 length equals 14 residues. From germline, CDR1 is SNHLY and CDR2 FYNNEI. The CDR3: CASGTVLATDTQYF. The CDR3 nucleotides read TGTGCCAGCGGGACAGTTCTCGCCACAGATACGCAGTATTTT.

The table lists this clonotype with many counts. V gene TRBV6-5 combines with J gene TRBJ2-7; 7 positions agree with TRBD1. CDR3 size: 16 residues. The ends lost 0 bases at V and 0 bases at J; junction bases unmatched: 5. Germline-derived CDR1 and CDR2 are MNHEY and SVGAGI. In DNA, the CDR3 is TGTGCCAGCAGTTACTCGTCCGGGACAGTCTCCTACGAGCAGTACTTC. This translates into CASSYSSGTVSYEQYF.

This chain links TRBV4-3 with TRBJ2-7; 8 nucleotides line up with TRBD1. The CDR3 consists of 15 residues. Germline assignment: CDR1 LGHNA and CDR2 YSLEER. J lost 2 bases, V lost 4 bases, and 7 bases had no gene match. CDR3 in amino acids: CASSPGQGATYEQYF. The CDR3 coding sequence is TGCGCCAGCAGCCCGGGGCAGGGGGCAACCTACGAGCAGTACTTC.

V and J are TRBV9 and TRBJ2-6, with D maybe TRBD1 (6 bases). The CDR3 sequence is 20 residues long. V was pared by 2 bases and J by 3 bases, with 24 bases between. Germline V gives CDR1 SGDLS, CDR2 YYNGEE. The CDR3 sequence: CASSVSSGTPAMVGANVLTF. The CDR3 DNA reads as TGTGCCAGCAGCGTGTCCTCCGGGACACCGGCTATGGTTGGGGCCAACGTCCTGACTTTC.

The rearrangement uses TRBV7-9 and TRBJ2-7; TRBD2 matches 7 bases. Trimming cost V 4 bases and J 6 bases; bases outside gene matches: 6. The germline CDR1 and CDR2 sequences are SEHNR and FQNEAQ (reference sequence). The length of the CDR3 is 13 residues. Here the CDR3 DNA reads TGTGCCAGCAGCTCCTGGACTAGTCGCGAGCAGTACTTC. Protein: CASSSWTSREQYF. Using reference TRBV7-9 and TRBJ2-7 for the parts outside the CDR3, the full variable domain is DTGVSQNPRHKITKRGQNVTFRCDPISEHNRLYWYRQTLGQGPEFLTYFQNEAQLEKSRLLSDRFSAERPKGSFSTLEIQRTEQGDSAMYLCASSSWTSREQYFGPGTRLTVT.